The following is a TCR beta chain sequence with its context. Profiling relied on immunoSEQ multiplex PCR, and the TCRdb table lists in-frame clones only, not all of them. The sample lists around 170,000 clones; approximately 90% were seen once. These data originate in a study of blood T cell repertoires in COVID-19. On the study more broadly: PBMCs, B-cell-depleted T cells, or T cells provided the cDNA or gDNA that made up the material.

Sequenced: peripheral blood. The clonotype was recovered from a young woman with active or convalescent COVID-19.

CDR3 coding DNA: TGTGCCAGCAGACCTAGGGGGGGTGGGAAGACTGAAGCTTTCTTT. Its protein product is CASRPRGGGKTEAFF. The chain couples TRBV27 to TRBJ1-1; tentative D call: TRBD1 (6 bases). CDR3 length equals 15 residues. Trimming cost V 6 bases and J 5 bases, with 19 bases left between them. In germline, CDR1 is MNHEY, CDR2 SMNVEV (reference sequence).